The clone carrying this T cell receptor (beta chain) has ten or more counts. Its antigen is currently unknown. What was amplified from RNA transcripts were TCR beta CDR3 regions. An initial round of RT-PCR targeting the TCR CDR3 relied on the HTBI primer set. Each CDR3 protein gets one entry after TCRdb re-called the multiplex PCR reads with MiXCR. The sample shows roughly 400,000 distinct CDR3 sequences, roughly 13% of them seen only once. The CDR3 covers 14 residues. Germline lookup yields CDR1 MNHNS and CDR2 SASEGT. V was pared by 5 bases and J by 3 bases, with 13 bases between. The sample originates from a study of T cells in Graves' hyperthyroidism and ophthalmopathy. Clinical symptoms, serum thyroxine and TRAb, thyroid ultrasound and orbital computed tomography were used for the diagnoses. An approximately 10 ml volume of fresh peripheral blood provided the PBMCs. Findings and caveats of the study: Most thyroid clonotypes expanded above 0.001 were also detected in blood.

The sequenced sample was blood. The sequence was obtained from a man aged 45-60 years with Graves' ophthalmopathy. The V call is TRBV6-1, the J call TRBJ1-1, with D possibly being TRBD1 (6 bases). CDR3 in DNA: TGTGCCAGCAGTTCACAGAGGGGGGACACTGAAGCTTTCTTT. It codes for CASSSQRGDTEAFF.